This TCR beta chain was observed in a study of monozygotic twins with cystic fibrosis. General study results and limits: The repertoire was suggested to be naive-dominated, clonality median roughly 0.0093. In this small cohort, shared CDR3 numbers showed no association with age, concordance or disease severity. Monozygotic CF twin pairs shared significantly more nucleotide-identical clonotypes than unrelated CF individuals did.

Repertoires were generated with immunoSEQ multiplex PCR, while TCRdb's copy carries only in-frame clones and drops some. Of 15,000 or so clones listed, approximately 92% are singletons. Points on this clone: Its antigen is undetermined.

V lost 0 bases, J lost 3 bases, and 0 bases stayed unmatched. CDR3 length equals 15 residues. Germline CDR1 and CDR2: SGHRS and YFSETQ. This TCR was recovered from a boy aged 5 to 17 with cystic fibrosis. Sequencing was carried out using blood. The chain has TRBV5-1 and TRBJ2-3; TRBD2 matches at 11 bases. The CDR3 protein is CASSLVAGGTDTQYF. The CDR3 region has the DNA TGCGCCAGCAGCTTGGTAGCGGGGGGGACAGATACGCAGTATTTT.